Listed below are T cell receptor beta chains from one sample, sequenced in a study of blood T cell repertoires in COVID-19. The repertoire was sequenced with immunoSEQ multiplex PCR; TCRdb's copy has only in-frame clones and lacks some. The sample includes 100,000 or so clones, about 80% of them seen just once. Sequencing was carried out using peripheral blood. Receptors were obtained from a man between 60 and 75 years old with acute or convalescent COVID-19. The CDR3 runs from the conserved cysteine through the conserved F or W. A D gene is named only where the DNA matches it firmly. Size values are once, few and many counts, or a class for expanded clones, and some rows have none.

TRBJ2-1,NA,15,TRBD2,TRBV7-7,CASSPLAGPGNEQFF,TGTGCCAGCAGCCCATTAGCGGGACCAGGGAATGAGCAGTTCTTC
TRBJ1-4,NA,15,NA,TRBV4-1,CASSPGDRRNEKLFF,TGCGCCAGCAGCCCGGGGGATAGGCGGAATGAAAAACTGTTTTTT
TRBJ1-1,NA,18,NA,TRBV19,CASSRWKPEKRVYTEAFF,TGTGCCAGTAGTAGGTGGAAGCCTGAAAAGCGTGTGTACACTGAAGCTTTCTTT
TRBJ2-7,NA,15,NA,TRBV30,CAWSVPPREVNEQYF,TGTGCCTGGAGTGTACCCCCCAGGGAGGTGAACGAGCAGTACTTC
TRBJ2-3,NA,21,NA,TRBV21-1,CASSATARTSAIRASTDTQYF,TGTGCCAGCAGCGCGACGGCCAGGACTAGCGCTATAAGAGCTAGCACAGATACGCAGTATTTT
TRBJ1-2,NA,12,NA,TRBV6-5,CATATNRRGYTF,TGTGCCACCGCGACCAACAGGAGAGGCTACACCTTC
TRBJ1-5,NA,14,NA,TRBV5-6,CASSLAQGNQPQHF,TGTGCCAGCAGCTTGGCCCAGGGGAATCAGCCCCAGCATTTT
TRBJ1-5,NA,14,NA,TRBV3-1/TRBV3-2,CASSQLSSNQPQHF,TGTGCCAGCAGCCAACTCAGTAGCAATCAGCCCCAGCATTTT
TRBJ1-2,NA,13,NA,TRBV5-1,CASSLAGGLGYTF,TGCGCCAGCAGCTTGGCCGGGGGGCTAGGCTACACCTTC
TRBJ2-4,NA,14,NA,TRBV5-5,CASSLIGEENIQYF,TGTGCCAGCAGCTTGATAGGGGAGGAAAACATTCAGTACTTC
TRBJ1-2,NA,14,TRBD1,TRBV5-8,CASTWTGDFYGYTF,TGTGCCAGCACCTGGACAGGGGACTTCTATGGCTACACCTTC
TRBJ2-1,NA,16,TRBD2,TRBV18,CTSSPNWREGSGEQFF,TGTACCAGCTCACCAAACTGGCGGGAGGGTTCCGGTGAGCAGTTCTTC
TRBJ2-1,NA,17,NA,TRBV7-3,CASSRRGAGSSYNEQFF,TGTGCCAGCAGCCGCAGGGGGGCTGGGAGCTCCTACAATGAGCAGTTCTTC
TRBJ2-7,NA,14,TRBD2,TRBV5-4,CASTTGGATYEQYF,TGTGCCAGCACCACCGGGGGGGCTACCTACGAGCAGTACTTC
TRBJ1-1,NA,14,NA,TRBV6-5,CASIKQGRPSEAFF,TGTGCCAGCATTAAACAGGGCAGGCCTTCTGAAGCTTTCTTT
TRBJ2-7,NA,14,TRBD1,TRBV5-4,CASSFRGNSYEQYF,TGTGCCAGCAGCTTCAGGGGGAACTCCTACGAGCAGTACTTC
TRBJ2-2,few,18,TRBD1,TRBV24-1,CATRSREGTGENTGELFF,TGTGCCACCAGGAGCAGAGAGGGGACAGGGGAGAACACCGGGGAGCTGTTTTTT
TRBJ1-1,NA,13,TRBD1,TRBV6-5,CASLGQRNTEAFF,TGTGCCAGCCTGGGACAGAGGAACACTGAAGCTTTCTTT